This is a list of T cell receptor beta chains from one sample in a study of beta chain features in type 1 diabetes. This table comes from immunoSEQ multiplex PCR, and its TCRdb copy is limited to in-frame clones, with some not included. The table shows roughly 610,000 clones, with roughly 15% occurring only once. Sequences were obtained from naive CD4+ T cells from blood. These receptor sequences come from a man between 18 and 29 years old in good health. The CDR3 runs from the conserved cysteine through the conserved F or W. D genes are given only for firm matches. Rows give clone size only sometimes, using once, few, many, or a class for an expanded clone.

j_call d_call clone_size v_call cdr3_aa cdr3_nt
TRBJ2-7 TRBD1 - TRBV5-1 CASSLGDRGYEQYF TGCGCCAGCAGCTTGGGTGACAGGGGCTACGAGCAGTACTTC
TRBJ2-7 - - TRBV28 CASSFLAGSSYEQYF TGTGCCAGCAGTTTTTTGGCGGGGAGCTCCTACGAGCAGTACTTC
TRBJ2-3 TRBD2 - TRBV18 CASSPPLAGGLGDKGVPFTDTQYF TGTGCCAGCTCACCACCGCTAGCGGGGGGGCTCGGGGATAAAGGAGTCCCCTTCACAGATACGCAGTATTTT
TRBJ1-1 - few TRBV14 CASSQGLFTEAFF TGTGCCAGCAGCCAAGGGTTGTTTACTGAAGCTTTCTTT
TRBJ2-2 - - TRBV4-1 CASSGQTEINTGELFF TGCGCCAGCAGCGGACAGACGGAGATTAACACCGGGGAGCTGTTTTTT
TRBJ1-1 TRBD1 few TRBV23-1 CASSQSTDRSYTEAFF TGCGCCAGCAGTCAATCTACGGACAGGAGTTACACTGAAGCTTTCTTT
TRBJ1-5 - few TRBV6-5 CAPPGAVSYQPQHF TGTGCCCCCCCCGGGGCGGTGAGTTATCAGCCCCAGCATTTT
TRBJ2-1 - - TRBV20-1 CSASLNEQFF TGCAGTGCTAGCCTCAATGAGCAGTTCTTC
TRBJ1-5 - - TRBV19 CASRWTDNQPQHF TGTGCCAGTAGGTGGACAGACAATCAGCCCCAGCATTTT
TRBJ2-7 TRBD2 - TRBV27 CASSLTSGPYEQYF TGTGCCAGCAGTTTAACTAGCGGTCCCTACGAGCAGTACTTC
TRBJ2-2 - - TRBV28 CASSSLTGELFF TGTGCCAGCAGTTCGTTGACCGGGGAGCTGTTTTTT
TRBJ1-3 - few TRBV7-9 CASSLGPTGGGNTIYF TGTGCCAGCAGCTTAGGACCGACAGGTGGAGGAAACACCATATATTTT
TRBJ2-3 TRBD1 few TRBV10-3 CAISDPGQGYTDTQYF TGTGCCATCAGTGACCCCGGACAGGGCTACACAGATACGCAGTATTTT
TRBJ1-1 - - TRBV9 CASGARRRRNTEAFF TGTGCCAGCGGGGCAAGGAGAAGGCGGAACACTGAAGCTTTCTTT
TRBJ2-3 - few TRBV7-9 CASSSRASTDTQYF TGTGCCAGCAGCTCCAGGGCGAGCACAGATACGCAGTATTTT
TRBJ2-7 - - TRBV25-1 CASSERQAGRAYEQYF TGTGCCAGCAGTGAACGTCAGGCAGGGAGAGCTTACGAGCAGTACTTC
TRBJ1-5 - - TRBV4-2 CASSQFLGRSGEMNQPQHF TGTGCCAGCAGCCAATTCCTGGGGCGGTCGGGGGAAATGAATCAGCCCCAGCATTTT
TRBJ2-7 TRBD2 few TRBV9 CASSSPGTSTTGEQYF TGTGCCAGCAGCTCCCCCGGGACTAGCACCACCGGCGAGCAGTACTTC
TRBJ1-4 - few TRBV30 CAWIEAGKDEKLFF TGTGCCTGGATTGAGGCCGGGAAGGATGAAAAACTGTTTTTT
TRBJ2-6 - - TRBV5-1 CASSPTDSGANVLTF TGCGCCAGCAGCCCAACAGACTCTGGGGCCAACGTCCTGACTTTC
TRBJ2-3 TRBD2 few TRBV28 CASTISGRSSDTQYF TGTGCCAGCACCATCAGCGGGAGATCTTCAGATACGCAGTATTTT
TRBJ1-2 - few TRBV28 CASSFGQDYGYTF TGTGCCAGCAGTTTTGGCCAGGACTATGGCTACACCTTC
TRBJ2-7 - few TRBV7-9 CASSRTVDEQYF TGTGCCAGCAGTAGGACGGTAGACGAGCAGTACTTC
TRBJ2-1 TRBD1 - TRBV7-6 CASSRRTGGDLSSYNEQFF TGTGCCAGCAGCCGAAGGACAGGGGGCGACCTGAGCTCCTACAATGAGCAGTTCTTC
TRBJ2-2 - - TRBV10-3 CAISPGDRTGELFF TGTGCCATCAGCCCAGGGGATCGAACCGGGGAGCTGTTTTTT
TRBJ1-3 - - TRBV21-1 CASSVRAGGTIYF TGTGCCAGCTCCGTCAGGGCAGGCGGCACCATATATTTT
TRBJ2-7 TRBD1 - TRBV18 CASSPPGTGDHEQYF TGTGCCAGCTCACCACCCGGGACAGGGGATCACGAGCAGTACTTC
TRBJ1-4 TRBD1 few TRBV11-3 CASSPEQGRNEKLFF TGTGCCAGCAGCCCCGAACAGGGGAGGAATGAAAAACTGTTTTTT
TRBJ1-2 - few TRBV2 CASKGEGNYGYTF TGTGCCAGCAAAGGGGAGGGGAACTATGGCTACACCTTC
TRBJ2-7 TRBD1 - TRBV18 CASSPSRDRTSYEQYF TGTGCCAGCTCACCAAGCCGGGACAGGACCTCCTACGAGCAGTACTTC